These 11 T cell receptor beta chains originate from one sample sequenced in a study of blood T cell repertoires in COVID-19. Profiled with immunoSEQ multiplex PCR; TCRdb holds only in-frame clones, not every one. Of thousands of clones listed, roughly three quarters are singletons. Input material: peripheral blood. These receptors were obtained from a human donor in a cohort sampled during active COVID-19.

This clone was picked up a small number of times. This chain connects TRBV2 to TRBJ1-1; D is unclear. The germline CDR1 and CDR2 sequences are SNHLY and FYNNEI. V dropped 0 bases and J dropped 4 bases, with 12 bases sitting between them. There are 15 residues in the CDR3. The CDR3 reads CASSEALSGPTEAFF. For the CDR3, the DNA is TGTGCCAGCAGTGAAGCGCTTTCAGGTCCCACTGAAGCTTTCTTT.

V is TRBV7-8 and J is TRBJ2-7; TRBD1 agrees at 7 bases. Germline loops: CDR1 SGHVS, CDR2 FQNEAQ. The CDR3 spans 12 residues. The V and J ends lost 5 bases and 9 bases, in that order; junction bases with no gene match: 7. CDR3 sequence: CASSHRDSPQYF. CDR3 nucleotide sequence: TGTGCCAGCAGCCACCGGGACAGCCCGCAGTACTTC.

V and J are TRBV11-2 and TRBJ1-1; a possible D gene is TRBD1 (5 bases). Trimming left V 4 bases short and J 11 bases short, with 14 bases between. CDR1 SGHAT and CDR2 FQNNGV come from the germline V gene. This CDR3 contains 12 residues. The CDR3 nucleotides read TGTGCCAGCAGCTACCACAGCGCAGGGGCTTTCTTT. Encoded protein: CASSYHSAGAFF.

J is TRBJ2-5 and V is TRBV5-1; possibly TRBD1 for D (6 bases). This CDR3 region has 15 residues. Germline values: CDR1 SGHRS, CDR2 YFSETQ. V lost 6 bases to trimming and J lost 5 bases, with 20 bases between them. The CDR3 here is CASNRDLGAPETQYF. DNA of the CDR3: TGCGCCAGCAACAGGGACCTGGGAGCGCCGGAGACCCAGTACTTC.

The V and J genes are TRBV6-5 and TRBJ2-7; 11 bases are a match to TRBD2. In germline, CDR1 is MNHEY, CDR2 SVGAGI. Trimming removed 7 bases from V and 3 bases from J; junction bases left unmatched: 8. The CDR3 extends over 15 amino acids. This chain's CDR3 is CASTRGGTSGYEQYV. In DNA form, the CDR3 reads TGTGCCAGCACCCGAGGTGGGACTAGCGGCTACGAGCAGTACGTC.

The J gene is TRBJ1-3, the V gene TRBV4-2; 10 bases match TRBD1. From germline, CDR1 is LGHNA and CDR2 YNFKEQ. V was pared by 1 base and J by 4 bases, with 1 base of the junction left unmatched. The CDR3 length is 15 residues. CDR3 amino acids: CASSQGQGAGNTIYF. In DNA form, the CDR3 reads TGTGCCAGCAGCCAAGGACAGGGGGCGGGAAACACCATATATTTT.

This clone is judged hyperexpanded. The V call is TRBV4-1, the J call TRBJ1-2, with 8 nucleotides matching TRBD1. The CDR3 is made up of 22 amino acids. Germline V gene sequence: CDR1 MGHRA, CDR2 YSYEKL. V gave up 1 base and J gave up 3 bases; unmatched junction bases: 25. CDR3 nucleotides: TGCGCCAGCAGCCAAGTGTTTAGGTTCGGGTTGCGAGCAGGGGGCGCCGACTATGGCTACACCTTC. This translates into CASSQVFRFGLRAGGADYGYTF.

V and J are TRBV7-2 and TRBJ1-2; TRBD1 matches 8 bases. The CDR3 runs 13 residues. Germline lookup yields CDR1 SGHTA and CDR2 FQGNSA. V lost 3 bases and J lost 10; bases outside the gene matches: 7. The CDR3 DNA follows: TGTGCCAGCAGCTTCAATCCACAGGGGGACTACACCTTC. Protein sequence: CASSFNPQGDYTF.

The rearrangement joins TRBV27 to TRBJ2-7; 9 nucleotides align to TRBD1. The germline CDR1 and CDR2 sequences are MNHEY and SMNVEV (reference sequence). This CDR3 is built from 13 residues. With 7 bases clipped from V and 6 bases from J, the junction kept 7 bases outside the gene matches. The CDR3 reads CASISGQGAEQYV. Written as DNA, the CDR3 is TGTGCCAGCATATCGGGACAGGGCGCCGAGCAGTACGTC.

J is TRBJ2-3 and V is TRBV5-1; the match to TRBD1 covers 7 bases. The V segment lost 4 bases and the J segment 7 bases; nucleotides outside the gene matches: 3. Germline CDR1 SGHRS, CDR2 YFSETQ. This CDR3 spans 12 amino acids. CDR3 sequence reads: CASSPGGNTQYF. The CDR3 coding sequence is TGCGCCAGCAGCCCAGGGGGTAATACGCAGTATTTT.

V and J are TRBV2 and TRBJ2-7; 7 bases are a match to TRBD2. The germline V gene has CDR1 SNHLY and CDR2 FYNNEI. This CDR3 has 20 residues. Unmatched junction bases numbered 19, after V lost 2 bases and J lost 0 bases. The CDR3 protein is CASSELNWAYSGESSYEQYF. The CDR3, as DNA: TGTGCCAGCAGTGAATTGAATTGGGCCTACAGCGGGGAGAGCTCCTACGAGCAGTACTTC.